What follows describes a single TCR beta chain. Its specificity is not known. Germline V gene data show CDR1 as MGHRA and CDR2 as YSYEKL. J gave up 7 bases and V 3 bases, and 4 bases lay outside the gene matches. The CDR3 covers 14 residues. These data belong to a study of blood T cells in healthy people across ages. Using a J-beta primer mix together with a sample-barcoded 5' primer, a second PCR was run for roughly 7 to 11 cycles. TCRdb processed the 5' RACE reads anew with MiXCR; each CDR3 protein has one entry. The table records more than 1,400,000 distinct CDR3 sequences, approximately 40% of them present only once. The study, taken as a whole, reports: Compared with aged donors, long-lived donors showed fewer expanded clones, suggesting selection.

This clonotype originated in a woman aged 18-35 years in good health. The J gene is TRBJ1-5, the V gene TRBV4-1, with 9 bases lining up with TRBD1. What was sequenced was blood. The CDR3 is CASSQGQGQQPQHF. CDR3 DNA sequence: TGCGCCAGCAGCCAGGGACAGGGCCAACAGCCCCAGCATTTT.